This T cell receptor beta chain was identified in a study of T cells after posttransplantation cyclophosphamide. Clones were sequenced by immunoSEQ multiplex PCR, and TCRdb holds only the in-frame ones, with some missing. The sample holds some 40,000 clones, and no clone turns up only once. Losses at the gene ends were 6 bases for V and 4 bases for J; bases not matched to a gene: 4. Germline CDR1 is MGHDK and CDR2 is SYGVNS. The CDR3 spans 13 residues. The chain links TRBV25-1 to TRBJ2-3; 7 nucleotides match TRBD1. The sequence came from a man in his forties in good health, CMV-negative, and a related stem cell transplant donor. What was sequenced was PBMCs. CDR3 sequence reads: CASSPGGSDTQYF. The CDR3 bases are TGTGCCAGCAGCCCAGGGGGTTCAGATACGCAGTATTTT.